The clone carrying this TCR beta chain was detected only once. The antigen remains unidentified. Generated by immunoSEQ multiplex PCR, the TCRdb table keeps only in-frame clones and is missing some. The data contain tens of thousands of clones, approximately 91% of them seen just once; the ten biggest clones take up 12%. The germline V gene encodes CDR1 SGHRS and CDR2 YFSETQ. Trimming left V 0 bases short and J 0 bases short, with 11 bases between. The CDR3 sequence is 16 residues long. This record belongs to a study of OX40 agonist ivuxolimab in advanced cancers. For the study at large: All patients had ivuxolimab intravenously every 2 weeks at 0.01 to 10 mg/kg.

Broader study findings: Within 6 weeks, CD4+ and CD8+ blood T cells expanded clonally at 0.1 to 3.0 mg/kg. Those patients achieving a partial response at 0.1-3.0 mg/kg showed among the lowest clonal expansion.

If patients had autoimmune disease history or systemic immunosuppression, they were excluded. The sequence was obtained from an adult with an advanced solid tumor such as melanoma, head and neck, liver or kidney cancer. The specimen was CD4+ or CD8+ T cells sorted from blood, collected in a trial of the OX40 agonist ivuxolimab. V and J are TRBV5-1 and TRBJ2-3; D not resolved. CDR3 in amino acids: CASSLETPVSTDTQYF. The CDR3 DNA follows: TGCGCCAGCAGCTTGGAGACACCGGTTAGCACAGATACGCAGTATTTT. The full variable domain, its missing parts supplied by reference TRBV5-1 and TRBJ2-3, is KAGVTQTPRYLIKTRGQQVTLSCSPISGHRSVSWYQQTPGQGLQFLFEYFSETQRNKGNFPGRFSGRQFSNSRSEMNVSTLELGDSALYLCASSLETPVSTDTQYFGPGTRLTVL.